These 17 T cell receptor beta chains were sequenced from one sample in a study of T cells in Graves' hyperthyroidism and ophthalmopathy. Amplification of TCR beta CDR3 regions used RNA as the template. HTBI primers drove first-round RT-PCR of the TCR CDR3. TCRdb ran MiXCR on the multiplex PCR reads and lists one entry per CDR3 protein. This table has about 460,000 distinct CDR3 sequences, approximately 23% appearing once. Sequencing was carried out using blood. The receptors come from a woman in her sixties or seventies with Graves' ophthalmopathy.

This clonotype was observed at least ten times. The chain uses TRBV12-3 or TRBV12-4 and TRBJ2-7; 11 nucleotides match TRBD1. The V segment lost 5 bases and the J segment 7 bases; nucleotides outside the gene matches: 4. The CDR3 runs 13 residues. CDR3 coding DNA: TGTGCCAGCAGTCTCCGGGACAGGGGGGAGCAGTACTTC. It is translated as CASSLRDRGEQYF.

The chain is built from TRBV4-3 and TRBJ2-1; 9 bases are shared with TRBD2. The CDR3 runs to 17 residues. Germline V CDR1 and CDR2: LGHNA, YSLEER. V was clipped by 1 base and J by 7 bases; unmatched bases: 11. Here the CDR3 reads CASSQVFMLAGLNEQFF. The CDR3 bases are TGCGCCAGCAGCCAAGTATTCATGCTAGCGGGATTGAATGAGCAGTTCTTC.

Points on this clonotype: A single base separates this from a much larger clone, so it may be a read error. The CDR3 is CASSPTTGVQYTDTRYF. The CDR3 DNA follows: TGTGCCAGCAGTCCAACAACGGGGGTACAATACACAGATACGCGGTATTTT. The genes are TRBV27 and TRBJ2-3, with a tentative D call TRBD2 (6 bases). This CDR3 has 17 amino acids. Germline loops: CDR1 MNHEY, CDR2 SMNVEV (reference sequence).

In this sample, this clonotype turned up a few times. This chain connects TRBV24-1 to TRBJ2-5, with 8 bases lining up with TRBD2. Germline-derived CDR1 and CDR2 are KGHDR and SFDVKD. The CDR3 loop spans 19 amino acids. V trimming: 4 bases; J trimming: 2 bases; junction bases outside the gene matches: 17. The CDR3 DNA follows: TGTGCCACCAGTGAGCCTGACAGGAGAAAGCGGGAGAGGCAAGAGACCCAGTACTTC. Amino acids: CATSEPDRRKRERQETQYF.

This clonotype is a singleton in its sample. A junction boundary mismatches the germline segment, possibly from a read error. This chain connects TRBV5-1 to TRBJ2-7; D gene unclear. The germline gives CDR1 SGHRS, CDR2 YFSETQ. There are 14 residues in the CDR3. CDR3 DNA sequence: TGTGCCAGCAGCCGTTCTTACGGGCTCTACGAGCAGTACTTC. Protein sequence: CASSRSYGLYEQYF.

This chain joins TRBV12-3 or TRBV12-4 and TRBJ2-7; D is undetermined. V was clipped by 7 bases and J by 5 bases, with 15 bases between them. This CDR3 spans 13 amino acids. The CDR3 nucleotides are TGTGCCAGCAAAGAAGGTCCGGGCCACGAGCAGTACTTC. Translation gives CASKEGPGHEQYF.

This clonotype was detected many times. The J gene is TRBJ1-1, the V gene TRBV7-9; tentatively, D is TRBD1 (6 bases). Trimming took 2 bases from V and 8 from J, leaving 15 bases between them. The CDR3 is 14 amino acids. The V gene's germline CDR1 is SEHNR and CDR2 FQNEAQ (reference sequence). The DNA for the CDR3 is TGTGCCAGCAGCTTACTAAGTAGCGGACAGGAAGCTTTCTTT. Residues: CASSLLSSGQEAFF.

This clonotype was found a few times. V and J are TRBV3-1 and TRBJ1-2; tentative D call: TRBD1 (5 bases). The CDR3 has 16 amino acids. V lost 1 base and J 8 bases, leaving 20 bases between the germline ends. Germline CDR1 reads LGHDT; CDR2 reads YNNKEL (reference sequence). The CDR3, as DNA: TGTGCCAGCAGCCAAGGTGTCCAGGGACCCCGGGAAGGCTACACCTTC. Amino acids: CASSQGVQGPREGYTF.

The genes are TRBV12-3 or TRBV12-4 and TRBJ2-3; 13 bases match TRBD2. V dropped 6 bases and J dropped 5; count of bases not matched to a gene: 8. The CDR3 covers 16 residues. Here the CDR3 DNA reads TGTGCCAGCAGGCCTCAACTAGCGGGAGGGGGAGATACGCAGTATTTT. Amino acid sequence: CASRPQLAGGGDTQYF.

The J gene is TRBJ2-7, the V gene TRBV20-1; D is ambiguous. This CDR3 spans 13 amino acids. The V end was cut by 3 bases, the J end by 1 base, with 10 bases between. Looked up from germline, CDR1 is DFQATT and CDR2 is SNEGSKA (reference sequence). This chain's CDR3 is CSARRLDSYEQYF. In DNA, the CDR3 is TGCAGTGCTAGGAGACTGGATTCCTACGAGCAGTACTTC.

This clonotype was detected many times. The junction shows a germline mismatch at one end, possibly a read error. The chain carries TRBV9 and TRBJ2-5, with 7 nucleotides matching TRBD1. The CDR3 loop spans 13 amino acids. Germline CDR1 and CDR2: SGDLS and YYNGEE. CDR3 loop: CASSVGQQETQYF. In DNA, the CDR3 is TGTGCTAGCAGCGTGGGACAGCAAGAGACCCAGTACTTC.

This clonotype was counted at least ten times. The V and J genes are TRBV2 and TRBJ2-2, with 11 bases that match TRBD2. Germline CDR1 and CDR2: SNHLY and FYNNEI. CDR3 length equals 15 residues. Trimming removed 6 bases from V and 4 bases from J; junction bases left unmatched: 4. The CDR3 DNA follows: TGTGCCAGCAGAGTAGCGGGAGGGCCCACCGGGGAGCTGTTTTTT. Translated, it gives CASRVAGGPTGELFF. Full variable domain (missing parts from reference TRBV2 and TRBJ2-2): EPEVTQTPSHQVTQMGQEVILRCVPISNHLYFYWYRQILGQKVEFLVSFYNNEISEKSEIFDDQFSVERPDGSNFTLKIRSTKLEDSAMYFCASRVAGGPTGELFFGEGSRLTVL.

The table lists this clonotype with a count of one. A much more abundant neighbour one base away suggests this may be a read error. The V gene is TRBV20-1, the J gene TRBJ2-6, with TRBD1 matching over 7 bases. CDR1 is DFQATT, CDR2 SNEGSKA, per germline (reference sequence). CDR3 size: 15 residues. This CDR3 reads CSARQGWAGANVLAF. The DNA for the CDR3 is TGCAGTGCTCGACAGGGATGGGCTGGGGCCAACGTCCTGGCTTTC.

This rearrangement joins TRBV19 to TRBJ2-2; 9 nucleotides align to TRBD1. CDR1 and CDR2 (germline): LNHDA, SQIVND (reference sequence). Trimming at V came to 3 bases and at J to 6 bases, leaving 17 bases not matched to a gene. CDR3 length: 19 residues. The CDR3 protein is CASSIHTAPTGGKAGELFF. The CDR3 DNA follows: TGTGCCAGTAGTATCCACACCGCTCCTACAGGGGGCAAGGCCGGGGAGCTGTTTTTT.

In its sample, this clonotype was seen many times. This chain joins TRBV6-5 and TRBJ1-1; perhaps TRBD1 as D (5 bases). The V gene's germline CDR1 is MNHEY and CDR2 SVGAGI. The CDR3 runs 15 residues. The V and J ends lost 0 bases and 2 bases respectively, with 10 bases between them. The CDR3, as DNA: TGTGCCAGCAGTTACTCGGGGGAGCAAAACACTGAAGCTTTCTTT. Its protein is CASSYSGEQNTEAFF.

This clonotype was seen ten or more times. V and J are TRBV7-9 and TRBJ2-1; no reliable D call. In germline, CDR1 is SEHNR, CDR2 FQNEAQ (reference sequence). V lost 1 base to trimming and J lost 2 bases, with 6 bases between them. This CDR3 comprises 14 residues. The CDR3 coding sequence is TGTGCCAGCAGCTTAGAGGGTACCTACAATGAGCAGTTCTTC. This gives the protein CASSLEGTYNEQFF.

The J gene is TRBJ2-3, the V gene TRBV27, with D possibly matching TRBD2 (5 bases). V was trimmed by 8 bases and J by 6 bases, leaving 12 bases between them. The CDR3 runs to 12 residues. The germline V gene has CDR1 MNHEY and CDR2 SMNVEV (reference sequence). CDR3 loop: CASGLRVDTQYF. CDR3 DNA: TGTGCCAGCGGACTTCGCGTTGATACGCAGTATTTT.